The 24 T cell receptor beta chains below come from one sample, sequenced in a study of T cells after yellow fever vaccination. In TCRdb, the 5' RACE reads were re-called with MiXCR into one record per CDR3 protein. The repertoire holds over 300,000 distinct CDR3 sequences, with roughly 3.5% as singletons. Source: PBMCs, taken on the day of the yellow fever booster vaccination. The source is a man aged 18 to 30 who received the YFV17D yellow fever vaccine.

This clonotype was counted ten times or more. This chain links TRBV20-1 with TRBJ2-5, with D unresolved. CDR3 length equals 12 residues. The V and J ends lost 6 bases and 2 bases respectively, with 10 bases between them. From germline, CDR1 is DFQATT and CDR2 SNEGSKA (reference sequence). CDR3 bases: TGCAGTGCCAGTATAGGGCAAGAGACCCAGTACTTC. This sequence encodes CSASIGQETQYF.

This clonotype came up many times. The chain joins TRBV7-6 to TRBJ1-1; D is unresolved. In germline, CDR1 is SGHVS, CDR2 FNYEAQ. V lost 5 bases to trimming and J lost 1 base, with 8 bases between them. The CDR3 runs to 13 residues. CDR3 sequence: CASSPKGNTEAFF. CDR3 bases: TGTGCCAGCAGCCCGAAGGGGAACACTGAAGCTTTCTTT.

The chain uses TRBV7-2 and TRBJ1-2; D not certain. The V gene lost 3 bases and the J gene lost 4 bases, with 21 bases spanning the gap. CDR3 size: 17 residues. Germline lookup yields CDR1 SGHTA and CDR2 FQGNSA. The CDR3 protein is CASSLGRRKYEGYGYTF. The DNA of the CDR3 is TGTGCCAGCAGCTTGGGGAGGCGAAAGTACGAAGGCTATGGCTACACCTTC.

The chain employs TRBV5-1 and TRBJ2-6, with 8 bases that match TRBD2. The CDR3 spans 17 residues. The V gene's germline CDR1 is SGHRS and CDR2 YFSETQ. The junction had 7 bases not matched to a gene; V was cut back by 3 bases and J by 2 bases. The CDR3 loop reads CASSWTSGGAGANVLTF. CDR3 bases: TGCGCCAGCAGCTGGACCTCCGGGGGGGCTGGGGCCAACGTCCTGACTTTC.

This clonotype appeared many times. J is TRBJ2-3 and V is TRBV18, with D possibly TRBD2 on 6 matching bases. The CDR3 length is 14 residues. Germline V gene data show CDR1 as KGHSH and CDR2 as LQKENI. V lost 5 bases, J lost 4 bases, and 13 bases lay in between. CDR3 nucleotides: TGTGCCAGCTCAACGGAAGGAGGGGCAGATACGCAGTATTTT. This sequence encodes CASSTEGGADTQYF.

This clonotype came up a few times. This chain joins TRBV7-2 and TRBJ2-1; D possibly corresponds to TRBD1 (6 bases). V was shortened by 1 base and J by 5 bases, with 12 bases between the two germline ends. CDR1 is SGHTA, CDR2 FQGNSA, per germline. The CDR3 totals 15 residues. The CDR3 DNA sequence: TGTGCCAGCAGCTTAGTGTCAGGGGAACACAATGAGCAGTTCTTC. This encodes CASSLVSGEHNEQFF.

This clonotype was found many times. The rearrangement uses TRBV7-8 and TRBJ2-5; 8 bases agree with TRBD2. The germline CDR1 and CDR2 sequences are SGHVS and FQNEAQ. Trimming took 0 bases from V and 7 from J; bases not matched to a gene: 10. The CDR3 sequence is 16 residues long. The CDR3: CASSLAPGGRGGTQYF. In nucleotides, the CDR3 is TGTGCCAGCAGCTTAGCCCCCGGAGGCCGGGGGGGGACCCAGTACTTC.

The V gene is TRBV4-3, the J gene TRBJ2-7; either TRBD1 or TRBD2 may supply D (6 bases each). Germline values: CDR1 LGHNA, CDR2 YSLEER. Deletions cut 0 bases from V and 1 base from J, with 13 bases between. The length of the CDR3 is 16 residues. The CDR3 sequence is CASSQDGSGASYEQYF. DNA of the CDR3: TGCGCCAGCAGCCAAGATGGTTCGGGGGCTTCCTACGAGCAGTACTTC.

This clonotype was detected many times. The chain is built from TRBV6-1 and TRBJ2-7; D not certain. Germline V gives CDR1 MNHNS, CDR2 SASEGT. The CDR3 runs 11 residues. Trimming removed 0 bases at V and 7 bases at J, with 4 bases between. The CDR3 DNA follows: TGTGCCAGCAGTGAAGCGCGGGAGCAGTACTTC. Amino acid sequence: CASSEAREQYF.

This clonotype was seen a few times. The chain combines TRBV5-6 with TRBJ2-1; 8 bases are shared with TRBD1. V lost 2 bases to trimming and J lost 8 bases; unmatched junction nucleotides: 6. The CDR3 totals 14 residues. Germline V CDR1 and CDR2: SGHDT, YYEEEE. CDR3 DNA: TGTGCCAGCAGCTTCCACAGGGGGTCTTATGAGCAGTTCTTC. Its translation: CASSFHRGSYEQFF.

This clonotype has more than one count but fewer than ten. The chain joins TRBV6-2 or TRBV6-3 to TRBJ1-1; no clear D. The V and J ends lost 6 bases and 10 bases respectively, with 18 bases between them. Germline V gene data show CDR1 as MNHEY and CDR2 as SVGEGT. This CDR3 is built from 13 residues. The CDR3, as DNA: TGTGCCAGCAGCCTAGGAAGGGCCGTGGGAGCTTTCTTT. This codes for CASSLGRAVGAFF.

The chain uses TRBV27 and TRBJ2-7; D perhaps matches TRBD2 (6 bases). With 6 bases removed from V and 3 bases from J, the gap between germline ends came to 12 bases. The CDR3 has 13 amino acids. In germline, CDR1 is MNHEY, CDR2 SMNVEV (reference sequence). The DNA for the CDR3 is TGTGCCAGCAGAGTCGGGAGCCGCTACGAGCAGTACTTC. Amino acid sequence: CASRVGSRYEQYF.

This clonotype was detected many times. The genes are TRBV5-5 and TRBJ2-3, with TRBD2 identical over 10 bases. Germline lookup yields CDR1 SGHKS and CDR2 YYEKEE (reference sequence). The V segment lost 5 bases and the J segment 3 bases; nucleotides outside the gene matches: 6. CDR3 length: 15 residues. This chain's CDR3 is CASRLAGLVTDTQYF. The CDR3 bases are TGTGCCAGCAGACTAGCGGGGCTGGTAACAGATACGCAGTATTTT.

The rearrangement uses TRBV24-1 and TRBJ2-3, with 7 bases aligning to TRBD2. V was clipped by 3 bases and J by 3 bases; unmatched bases: 8. Looked up from germline, CDR1 is KGHDR and CDR2 is SFDVKD. This CDR3 region has 16 residues. The CDR3 coding sequence is TGTGCCACCAGTGATAATCCGGGGAGGGGAACAGATACGCAGTATTTT. Amino acid sequence: CATSDNPGRGTDTQYF.

This sequence joins TRBV19 and TRBJ1-1, with D unresolved. This CDR3 spans 14 amino acids. The germline CDR1 and CDR2 sequences are LNHDA and SQIVND (reference sequence). Trimming cost V 4 bases and J 3 bases, with 12 bases left between them. CDR3 nucleotides: TGTGCCAGTAGTACCGAGTTGGCGTACACTGAAGCTTTCTTT. Protein product: CASSTELAYTEAFF.

This clonotype has a count of ten or more. This chain uses TRBV5-1 with TRBJ2-2; D gene unclear. V was pared by 0 bases and J by 6 bases, with 6 bases between. The germline gives CDR1 SGHRS, CDR2 YFSETQ. The CDR3 has 13 amino acids. As DNA, the CDR3 is TGCGCCAGCAGCTTGGAGGGTGCCGGGGAGCTGTTTTTT. It codes for CASSLEGAGELFF.

This clonotype has more than one count but fewer than ten. This chain joins TRBV12-3 or TRBV12-4 and TRBJ2-1, with TRBD1 identical over 7 bases. V dropped 6 bases and J dropped 3; count of bases not matched to a gene: 5. The CDR3 totals 14 residues. The CDR3 DNA reads as TGTGCCAGCAGCAGGGACAGCTACTACAATGAGCAGTTCTTC. The encoded protein is CASSRDSYYNEQFF.

Ten or more counts support this clonotype. This chain links TRBV5-1 with TRBJ2-2, with 10 bases matching TRBD2. This CDR3 contains 16 residues. The V gene's germline CDR1 is SGHRS and CDR2 YFSETQ. V shed 4 bases, J shed 1 base, and the junction held 4 bases outside the gene matches. DNA for the CDR3: TGCGCCAGCAGCCCCAGACTAGCGGGGAACACCGGGGAGCTGTTTTTT. It is translated as CASSPRLAGNTGELFF.

This clonotype came up many times. The chain is built from TRBV7-9 and TRBJ2-5; unclear D gene. Germline-derived CDR1 and CDR2 are SEHNR and FQNEAQ (reference sequence). Between the trimmed V and J ends, which lost 1 base and 0 bases, there was a span of 6 bases. This CDR3 spans 14 amino acids. The chain's CDR3 is CASSLGPYQETQYF. The DNA of the CDR3 is TGTGCCAGCAGCTTAGGGCCATACCAAGAGACCCAGTACTTC.

This clonotype showed up many times. The chain is built from TRBV28 and TRBJ2-5; the D gene is possibly TRBD1 (6 bases). Trimming removed 5 bases from V and 5 bases from J, with 15 bases in between. The CDR3 length is 14 residues. Germline V gene lookup returns CDR1 MDHEN and CDR2 SYDVKM. The CDR3 reads CASSLPRQAETQYF. In DNA, the CDR3 is TGTGCCAGCAGTCTTCCCAGACAGGCTGAGACCCAGTACTTC. Using reference TRBV28 and TRBJ2-5 for the parts outside the CDR3, the full variable domain is DVKVTQSSRYLVKRTGEKVFLECVQDMDHENMFWYRQDPGLGLRLIYFSYDVKMKEKGDIPEGYSVSREKKERFSLILESASTNQTSMYLCASSLPRQAETQYFGPGTRLLVL.

This clonotype was detected many times. J is TRBJ2-1 and V is TRBV5-1; no reliable D call. This CDR3 contains 12 residues. Germline loops: CDR1 SGHRS, CDR2 YFSETQ. Deletions cut 0 bases from V and 5 bases from J, with 3 bases between. DNA of the CDR3: TGCGCCAGCAGCTTGGGGCACAATGAGCAGTTCTTC. Its translation: CASSLGHNEQFF.

This clonotype was found many times. CDR3 loop: CASSYSAVQARWTEAFF. CDR3 bases: TGTGCCAGCAGTTACTCTGCGGTTCAAGCAAGGTGGACTGAAGCTTTCTTT. The chain couples TRBV6-5 to TRBJ1-1; D unclear. CDR1 MNHEY and CDR2 SVGAGI come from the germline V gene. There are 17 residues in the CDR3. Trimming took off 0 bases at V and 5 bases at J, with 19 bases between the two ends.

This clonotype has at least ten counts. This chain uses TRBV7-6 with TRBJ2-5, with 9 bases lining up with TRBD2. From germline, CDR1 is SGHVS and CDR2 FNYEAQ. This CDR3 region has 16 residues. The trim removed 3 bases at V and 0 bases at J, leaving 5 bases unmatched. For the CDR3, the DNA is TGTGCCAGCAGCTTCGGGACTAGCCCTTACCAAGAGACCCAGTACTTC. This encodes CASSFGTSPYQETQYF. The complete variable domain, with remaining parts taken from reference TRBV7-6 and TRBJ2-5, reads GAGVSQSPRYKVTKRGQDVALRCDPISGHVSLYWYRQALGQGPEFLTYFNYEAQQDKSGLPNDRFSAERPEGSISTLTIQRTEQRDSAMYRCASSFGTSPYQETQYFGPGTRLLVL.

This chain uses TRBV18 with TRBJ2-7; D is possibly TRBD1 or TRBD2 (7 bases each). V lost 5 bases, J lost 5 bases, and 10 bases lay in between. The germline V gene has CDR1 KGHSH and CDR2 LQKENI. The CDR3 extends over 12 amino acids. The CDR3 loop reads CASSSGGDEQYF. CDR3 bases: TGTGCCAGCTCATCAGGGGGGGACGAGCAGTACTTC.